These T cell receptor beta chains were read from a single sample in a study of T cell repertoires in aging, cancer and after chemotherapy. TCRdb re-analysed the multiplex PCR reads in MiXCR, keeping a single row per CDR3 protein. This table holds 3,500 to 5,000 distinct CDR3 sequences, 50% to 75% found once. The material sequenced was blood. Receptor source: a human donor with a solid tumor. Each CDR3 is given with its conserved first and last residue.

CDR3 protein: CASSGYRGAGEQYF; V gene: TRBV6-1
CDR3 protein: CSARDVWNTEAFF; V gene: TRBV20-1
CDR3 protein: CASSFDPEHTEAFF; V gene: TRBV6-2/TRBV6-3
CDR3 protein: CASSAWGRNTEAFF; V gene: TRBV27
CDR3 protein: CASSYKFGPEGVNTEAFF; V gene: TRBV6-5
CDR3 protein: CASSRGGLSNQPQHF; V gene: TRBV12-3/TRBV12-4
CDR3 protein: CASSPTELGTGEQYF; V gene: TRBV19
CDR3 protein: CASGEDRASRSYNSPLHF; V gene: TRBV6-2/TRBV6-3
CDR3 protein: CASRGGDKNIQYF; V gene: TRBV7-9
CDR3 protein: CASSLGMNTEAFF; V gene: TRBV5-6
CDR3 protein: CASSLVPDTQYF; V gene: TRBV7-3
CDR3 protein: CASSLGQTNTGELFF; V gene: TRBV5-1
CDR3 protein: CASEVGESRPGNTIYF; V gene: TRBV7-9
CDR3 protein: CSARDFRLAKNIQYF; V gene: TRBV20-1
CDR3 protein: CASTLQGYNEQFF; V gene: TRBV12-3/TRBV12-4
CDR3 protein: CASEQGYDGQPQHF; V gene: TRBV6-6
CDR3 protein: CASSPQTTSGANVLTF; V gene: TRBV7-2
CDR3 protein: CATGWEQYF; V gene: TRBV5-6
CDR3 protein: CASSPVSGNTIYF; V gene: TRBV18
CDR3 protein: CASGGHSSGNTIYF; V gene: TRBV6-1
CDR3 protein: CASSSPGRGYEQYF; V gene: TRBV7-9
CDR3 protein: CASRDGGARTDTQYF; V gene: TRBV6-5
CDR3 protein: CASSDGGDREHIQPQHF; V gene: TRBV6-1
CDR3 protein: CASSYRSGQDGYTF; V gene: TRBV6-5
CDR3 protein: CASSMQGGGLSNQPQHF; V gene: TRBV19
CDR3 protein: CASWAGGLLEAFF; V gene: TRBV27
CDR3 protein: CASRIGQIYNSPLHF; V gene: TRBV5-6
CDR3 protein: CASSDGGPNTEAFF; V gene: TRBV6-4
CDR3 protein: CSVGRAGETQYF; V gene: TRBV29-1
CDR3 protein: CAIRLGPHNEQFF; V gene: TRBV10-3
CDR3 protein: CASITGAANTGELFF; V gene: TRBV19
CDR3 protein: CASSPDSSYEQYF; V gene: TRBV7-3
CDR3 protein: CASSQAKMGGRANYEQYF; V gene: TRBV14
CDR3 protein: CASSPRGNTEAFF; V gene: TRBV18
CDR3 protein: CASSIENEQFF; V gene: TRBV19
CDR3 protein: CAWRQGFFSPLHF; V gene: TRBV30
CDR3 protein: CASSPDYGHNEQYF; V gene: TRBV7-6
CDR3 protein: CSARDSDSQGYTF; V gene: TRBV20-1
CDR3 protein: CASSLVRGGTYGYTF; V gene: TRBV7-9
CDR3 protein: CASSTGQGMAFF; V gene: TRBV6-5
CDR3 protein: CASSIGRDQPQHF; V gene: TRBV6-5
CDR3 protein: CASSLVDPRDQGVWGTEAFF; V gene: TRBV11-2
CDR3 protein: CSASLRGDIQYF; V gene: TRBV20-1
CDR3 protein: CASSSLGTFSGNTIYF; V gene: TRBV7-2
CDR3 protein: CSAAETGTKTQYF; V gene: TRBV20-1
CDR3 protein: CASSQGQGNTGELFF; V gene: TRBV7-6
CDR3 protein: CASSLPGLAQETQYF; V gene: TRBV7-6
CDR3 protein: CATGHLNTEAFF; V gene: TRBV15
CDR3 protein: CASSLNNEQFF; V gene: TRBV7-3
CDR3 protein: CASSSRGLAATNEQFF; V gene: TRBV6-5
CDR3 protein: CSARVAGVEAFF; V gene: TRBV20-1
CDR3 protein: CASSSLGLLNEQFF; V gene: TRBV7-2